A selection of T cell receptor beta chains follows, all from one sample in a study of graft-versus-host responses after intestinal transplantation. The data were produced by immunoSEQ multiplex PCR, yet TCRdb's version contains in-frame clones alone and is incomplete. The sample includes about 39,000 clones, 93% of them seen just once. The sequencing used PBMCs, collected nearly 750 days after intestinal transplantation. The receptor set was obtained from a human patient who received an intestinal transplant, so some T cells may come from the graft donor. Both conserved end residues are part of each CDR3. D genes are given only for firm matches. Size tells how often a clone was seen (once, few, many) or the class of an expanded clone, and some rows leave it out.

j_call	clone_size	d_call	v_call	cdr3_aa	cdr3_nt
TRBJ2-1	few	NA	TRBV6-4	CASSDSQGPYNEQFF	TGTGCCAGCAGTGACTCGCAGGGGCCCTACAATGAGCAGTTCTTC
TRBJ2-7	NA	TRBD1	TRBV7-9	CASTPLGTGGRYEQYF	TGTGCCAGCACCCCCCTAGGGACAGGGGGCCGCTACGAGCAGTACTTC
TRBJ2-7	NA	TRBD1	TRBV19	CASSPGQIYEQYF	TGTGCCAGTAGTCCGGGACAGATCTACGAGCAGTACTTC
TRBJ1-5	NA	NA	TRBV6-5	CASSYSGQANQPQHF	TGTGCCAGCAGTTACTCCGGGCAGGCAAATCAGCCCCAGCATTTT
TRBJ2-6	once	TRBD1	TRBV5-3	CARRPRDRGPSGANVLTF	TGTGCCAGAAGGCCAAGGGACAGGGGGCCCTCTGGGGCCAACGTCCTGACTTTC
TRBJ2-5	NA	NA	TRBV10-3	CAITARAEETQYF	TGTGCCATCACGGCCAGGGCTGAAGAGACCCAGTACTTC
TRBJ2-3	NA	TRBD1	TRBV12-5	CASGLDTRGQSTDTQYF	TGTGCTAGTGGTTTGGACACCAGGGGACAGTCCACAGATACGCAGTATTTT
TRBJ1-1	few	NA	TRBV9	CASSASNTEAFF	TGTGCCAGCAGCGCTTCGAACACTGAAGCTTTCTTT
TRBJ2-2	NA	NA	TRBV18	CASSPPRGTGELFF	TGTGCCAGCTCACCACCGCGGGGTACCGGGGAGCTGTTTTTT
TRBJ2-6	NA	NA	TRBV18	CASSPGTGANVLTF	TGTGCCAGCTCACCAGGTACCGGGGCCAACGTCCTGACTTTC
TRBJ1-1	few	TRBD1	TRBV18	CASTRQGGNTEAFF	TGTGCCAGCACCCGACAGGGGGGTAACACTGAAGCTTTCTTT
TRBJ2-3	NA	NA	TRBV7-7	CASSPSVQGSTDTQYF	TGTGCCAGCAGCCCATCCGTACAGGGCAGCACAGATACGCAGTATTTT
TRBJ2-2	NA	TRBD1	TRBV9	CASSVAPGQGLDTGELFF	TGTGCCAGCAGCGTTGCACCGGGACAGGGGTTGGACACCGGGGAGCTGTTTTTT
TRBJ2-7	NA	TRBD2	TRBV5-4	CASSFASGGLYEQYF	TGTGCCAGCAGCTTCGCTAGCGGGGGGTTATACGAGCAGTACTTC
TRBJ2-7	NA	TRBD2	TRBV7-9	CASSWIAGASYEQYF	TGTGCCAGCAGCTGGATAGCGGGAGCCTCCTACGAGCAGTACTTC
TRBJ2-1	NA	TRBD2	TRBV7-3	CASSLGGPGTTRNEQFF	TGTGCCAGCAGCTTAGGAGGGCCCGGGACTACTCGCAATGAGCAGTTCTTC
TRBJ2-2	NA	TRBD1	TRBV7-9	CASSLQGANTGELFF	TGTGCCAGCAGCTTACAGGGGGCGAACACCGGGGAGCTGTTTTTT
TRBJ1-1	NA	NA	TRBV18	CASSPRETEAFF	TGTGCCAGCTCACCACGGGAAACTGAAGCTTTCTTT
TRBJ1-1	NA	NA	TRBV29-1	CSAWDGDTEAFF	TGCAGCGCCTGGGACGGAGACACTGAAGCTTTCTTT
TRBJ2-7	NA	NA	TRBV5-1	CASSFLPGVAYEQYF	TGCGCCAGCAGCTTCCTACCAGGGGTAGCCTACGAGCAGTACTTC
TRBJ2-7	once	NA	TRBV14	CATSIGIWSYEQYF	TGTGCCACATCAATAGGAATTTGGTCCTACGAGCAGTACTTC
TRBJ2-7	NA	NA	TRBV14	CATSIGIWSYEQYF	TGTGCCACATCAATAGGAATTTGGTCCTACGAGCAGTACTTC
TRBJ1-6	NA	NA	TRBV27	CASSRDTLLSYNSPLHF	TGTGCCAGCAGCCGGGACACACTACTCTCCTATAATTCACCCCTCCACTTT
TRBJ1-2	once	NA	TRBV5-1	CASSLGGGLNGYTF	TGCGCCAGCAGCTTAGGCGGGGGGCTGAATGGCTACACCTTC
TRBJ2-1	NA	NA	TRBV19	CASGDPSDSYNEQFF	TGTGCCAGCGGCGACCCCTCTGACAGCTACAATGAGCAGTTCTTC
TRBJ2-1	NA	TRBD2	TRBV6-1	CAITSGINNEQFF	TGTGCCATAACTAGCGGCATAAACAATGAGCAGTTCTTC
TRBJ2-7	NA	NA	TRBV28	CASSASGTYEQYF	TGTGCCAGCAGTGCAAGCGGTACCTACGAGCAGTACTTC